This TCR beta chain was profiled in a study of blood T cell repertoires in COVID-19. Study-level background: Sites across the United States, Italy and Spain contributed samples from acute and convalescent COVID-19.

Methods used by the authors: Amplification of reference gene primers provided the estimated nucleated cell counts. Clones were read by immunoSEQ multiplex PCR, and TCRdb kept only the in-frame ones, dropping some. The V and J calls and clone size come from that table; D and trimming were worked out from the DNA. The profile covers under 45,000 clones, with around 85% appearing a single time and about two fifths taken by the ten largest. The V end was cut by 5 bases, the J end by 2 bases, with 20 bases between. Germline values: CDR1 SGHAT, CDR2 FQNNGV. The CDR3 runs 17 residues. V usage is TRBV11-2 and J usage is TRBJ2-3; tentative D call: TRBD2 (6 bases). The sequenced sample was peripheral blood. This sequence was found in a man aged 55 to 70 with active or convalescent COVID-19. DNA for the CDR3: TGTGCCAGCAGCCCCGAGGGCCGGGGGACCGACACAGATACGCAGTATTTT. Translation gives CASSPEGRGTDTDTQYF.